Sequencing of this T cell receptor beta chain was carried out in a study of blood T cells in healthy people across ages. Next came a second PCR, run for roughly 6 to 11 cycles, which used a sample-barcoded 5' primer along with a J-beta primer mix. Via MiXCR, TCRdb re-called the 5' RACE reads, giving one row per CDR3 protein. The repertoire has about 1.7 million distinct CDR3 sequences, roughly 28% of them found once; the top ten carry less than 9.5%. This CDR3 has 15 residues. Per germline, CDR1 MDHEN and CDR2 SYDVKM. V was trimmed by 0 bases and J by 7 bases, leaving 15 bases between them. The source material was blood. This TCR was recovered from a woman aged 25 to 39 in good health. The V call is TRBV28, the J call TRBJ1-1; D may be TRBD1 (5 bases). The CDR3 DNA is TGTGCCAGCAGTTTATGGGGGATGGGGCTGGGTGAAGCTTTCTTT. Translated, it gives CASSLWGMGLGEAFF.